One sample yielded the 19 T cell receptor beta chains listed below, sequenced in a study of shared clonotypes between healthy human individuals. Generated by immunoSEQ multiplex PCR, the TCRdb table keeps only in-frame clones and is missing some. The table records about 2.3 million clones, 85% to 95% of them present only once. The specimen was naive CD4+ T cells from PBMCs. Subset specified: CD45RA+ positively selected. All receptors come from a man younger than 35 in good health. Some clones in this sample may be carry-over from other donors' samples.

As regards this clone: The same CDR3 also results from other DNA sequences found in this sample. V gene TRBV6-6 combines with J gene TRBJ2-7; D not certain. V was trimmed by 0 bases and J by 3 bases, leaving 9 bases between them. This CDR3 comprises 14 residues. CDR1 is MNHNY, CDR2 SVGAGI, per germline (reference sequence). The CDR3 DNA sequence: TGTGCCAGCAGTTACTCGAGTGGCAGCTACGAGCAGTACTTC. Its protein is CASSYSSGSYEQYF.

In this sample, this clone turned up once. CDR3 protein: CASSQPPLFRREDTNTEAFF. The CDR3 DNA is TGCGCCAGCAGCCAACCCCCGTTGTTTCGTCGGGAGGACACTAACACTGAAGCTTTCTTT. This rearrangement joins TRBV4-1 to TRBJ1-1; D perhaps matches TRBD1 (5 bases). The CDR3 has 20 amino acids. Germline assignment: CDR1 MGHRA and CDR2 YSYEKL. V lost 2 bases and J 2 bases, leaving 27 bases between the germline ends.

The sample holds one count of this clone. The chain carries TRBV18 and TRBJ2-1; 12 bases fit TRBD1. Germline V gene data show CDR1 as KGHSH and CDR2 as LQKENI. The CDR3 is 14 amino acids. V lost 6 bases to trimming and J lost 6 bases; unmatched junction nucleotides: 3. CDR3 nucleotide sequence: TGTGCCAGCTCCCGGGACAGGGGGCTCAATGAGCAGTTCTTC. Amino acid sequence: CASSRDRGLNEQFF.

A remark on this clone: The sample carries other DNA sequences with the same CDR3. The chain is built from TRBV6-5 and TRBJ1-3; D unclear. Germline lookup yields CDR1 MNHEY and CDR2 SVGAGI. Deletions cut 5 bases from V and 3 bases from J, with 8 bases between. CDR3 size: 13 residues. The CDR3 loop reads CASSRTSGNTIYF. The CDR3 DNA sequence: TGTGCCAGCAGTAGGACCAGTGGAAACACCATATATTTT.

The rearrangement uses TRBV5-1 and TRBJ1-1; maybe TRBD1 (5 bases). This CDR3 region has 13 residues. V lost 7 bases, J lost 1 base, and 11 bases lay in between. CDR1 and CDR2 (germline): SGHRS, YFSETQ. This CDR3 reads CASGYGGNTEAFF. Here the CDR3 DNA reads TGCGCCAGCGGGTATGGGGGGAACACTGAAGCTTTCTTT.

The gene calls are TRBV10-3 and TRBJ2-6; no reliable D call. The germline V and J ends were trimmed by 0 bases and 0 bases, with 6 bases remaining between them. The CDR3 sequence is 16 residues long. Per the germline V gene, CDR1 is ENHRY and CDR2 is SYGVKD. DNA for the CDR3: TGTGCCATCAGTGAGTCCCAGGACTCTGGGGCCAACGTCCTGACTTTC. It specifies CAISESQDSGANVLTF.

V and J are TRBV7-2 and TRBJ2-7; a weak D match, TRBD2 (6 bases). V was clipped by 5 bases and J by 0 bases, with 14 bases between them. This CDR3 region has 15 residues. Germline CDR1 reads SGHTA; CDR2 reads FQGNSA. The CDR3 region has the DNA TGTGCCAGCAGCCCCGGGACTCTCAGCTCCTACGAGCAGTACTTC. Encoded protein: CASSPGTLSSYEQYF.

The chain carries TRBV5-6 and TRBJ1-3; no reliable D call. Trimming shortened V by 0 bases and J by 4 bases, and 11 bases separated the two germline ends. CDR1 and CDR2 (germline): SGHDT, YYEEEE. The CDR3 has 15 amino acids. CDR3 amino acids: CASSLGRQAGNTIYF. CDR3 sequence (DNA): TGTGCCAGCAGCTTGGGTCGCCAGGCAGGAAACACCATATATTTT.

This rearrangement joins TRBV2 to TRBJ2-3; the D is unclear. The CDR3 runs 14 residues. In germline, CDR1 is SNHLY, CDR2 FYNNEI. Trimming removed 5 bases from V and 1 base from J, with 10 bases in between. CDR3 amino acids: CASSRSTGTDTQYF. The CDR3 DNA reads TGTGCCAGCAGTCGAAGCACCGGCACAGATACGCAGTATTTT.

The chain uses TRBV28 and TRBJ1-2; D might be TRBD1 (6 bases). Trimming pared 4 bases from V and 0 bases from J, leaving 9 bases between. The CDR3 consists of 14 residues. Germline CDR1 and CDR2: MDHEN and SYDVKM. CDR3 nucleotides: TGTGCCAGCAGTTGGGGGCGGACTAACTATGGCTACACCTTC. Protein sequence: CASSWGRTNYGYTF.

The chain combines TRBV11-2 with TRBJ2-2; D may be TRBD1 (6 bases). This CDR3 contains 18 residues. Trimming shortened V by 1 base and J by 4 bases, and 19 bases separated the two germline ends. The V gene's germline CDR1 is SGHAT and CDR2 FQNNGV. CDR3 bases: TGTGCCAGCAGCTTAGGGCAGGGGATGGGTCGAGGCACCGGGGAGCTGTTTTTT. Protein product: CASSLGQGMGRGTGELFF. Variable domain in full (rest from reference TRBV11-2 and TRBJ2-2): EAGVAQSPRYKIIEKRQSVAFWCNPISGHATLYWYQQILGQGPKLLIQFQNNGVVDDSQLPKDRFSAERLKGVDSTLKIQPAKLEDSAVYLCASSLGQGMGRGTGELFFGEGSRLTVL.

This clone was recorded once. The chain has TRBV27 and TRBJ1-5; D possibly corresponds to TRBD1 (6 bases). The V end was cut by 4 bases, the J end by 0 bases, with 13 bases between. This CDR3 contains 16 residues. Germline V lookup: CDR1 MNHEY, CDR2 SMNVEV (reference sequence). The CDR3 coding sequence is TGTGCCAGCAGTTCAGACAGGCTATCTAGCAATCAGCCCCAGCATTTT. Amino acid sequence: CASSSDRLSSNQPQHF.

This chain connects TRBV28 to TRBJ1-5; a possible D gene is TRBD1 (6 bases). The germline V gene encodes CDR1 MDHEN and CDR2 SYDVKM. The CDR3 has 22 amino acids. Trimming took off 2 bases at V and 0 bases at J, with 29 bases between the two ends. The CDR3 sequence is CASSLGIMMGGATFYSNQPQHF. Here the CDR3 DNA reads TGTGCCAGCAGTTTAGGGATTATGATGGGGGGCGCGACATTCTATAGCAATCAGCCCCAGCATTTT.

The chain recombines TRBV28 with TRBJ2-1; 14 positions agree with TRBD2. Germline V CDR1 and CDR2: MDHEN, SYDVKM. This CDR3 contains 17 residues. V lost 3 bases to trimming and J lost 6 bases; unmatched junction nucleotides: 7. The CDR3 bases are TGTGCCAGCAGTTTCATTTCCGGGACTAGCGGGAGCAATGAGCAGTTCTTC. Its translation is CASSFISGTSGSNEQFF.

The chain is built from TRBV5-8 and TRBJ1-5; 10 positions agree with TRBD1. This CDR3 region has 15 residues. J gave up 7 bases and V 4 bases, and 8 bases lay outside the gene matches. Germline V gives CDR1 SGHTS, CDR2 YDEGEE. The CDR3 sequence: CASSRTGTGAQPQHF. CDR3 bases: TGTGCCAGCAGCCGAACCGGGACAGGGGCACAGCCCCAGCATTTT.

In its sample, this clone was seen a few times. In the same sample, other DNA sequences code for this CDR3. The gene calls are TRBV27 and TRBJ2-2, with 7 positions matching TRBD2. Per germline, CDR1 MNHEY and CDR2 SMNVEV (reference sequence). The CDR3 extends over 14 amino acids. J gave up 7 bases and V 6 bases, and 8 bases lay outside the gene matches. CDR3 protein: CASSLAAGVGELFF. The DNA for the CDR3 is TGTGCCAGCAGCCTCGCCGCGGGGGTCGGGGAGCTGTTTTTT.

The genes are TRBV5-1 and TRBJ2-1; perhaps TRBD1 as D (5 bases). Germline CDR1 reads SGHRS; CDR2 reads YFSETQ. The CDR3 extends over 14 amino acids. Between the trimmed V and J ends, which lost 4 bases and 6 bases, there was a span of 14 bases. The chain's CDR3 is CASSLLDSVNEQFF. The DNA of the CDR3 is TGCGCCAGCAGCCTGCTTGACAGTGTCAATGAGCAGTTCTTC.

On this clone itself: Different DNA sequences within this sample yield the same CDR3. The chain uses TRBV7-9 and TRBJ2-7; no definite D call. The CDR3 is made up of 12 amino acids. Germline V lookup: CDR1 SEHNR, CDR2 FQNEAQ (reference sequence). V was shortened by 2 bases and J by 3 bases, with 5 bases between the two germline ends. This CDR3 reads CASSLSSYEQYF. The DNA for the CDR3 is TGTGCCAGCAGCTTAAGCAGCTACGAGCAGTACTTC.

This clone has only one observation. This sequence joins TRBV11-2 and TRBJ2-1; 8 bases align to TRBD2. J lost 2 bases, V lost 6 bases, and 3 bases had no gene match. Germline V CDR1 and CDR2: SGHAT, FQNNGV. The CDR3 length is 14 residues. The CDR3 is CASRVTSAYNEQFF. CDR3 sequence (DNA): TGTGCCAGCAGGGTGACTAGCGCCTACAATGAGCAGTTCTTC.